Described below is a single T cell receptor (beta chain) sequence and its context. Its antigen remains unknown. V was pared by 4 bases and J by 1 base, with 13 bases between. CDR1 and CDR2 from the germline V gene are SGHDT and YYEEEE. CDR3 length: 15 residues. This entry belongs to a study of shared clonotypes between healthy human individuals. The study, taken as a whole, reports: Shared clonotypes: about 5% naive CD4, around 3.7% naive CD8, around 2.4% memory CD4, approximately 0.37% memory CD8.

The assay was carried out at the deep level. TCRdb's copy holds only in-frame clones and misses some; the assay was immunoSEQ multiplex PCR. In the table there are a few million clones, less than 95% of which are singletons. Everyone who donated was a Caucasian adult who lived in Nashville, Tennessee. Both subsets, CD45RA+ naive and CD45RA-negative memory, were split from the CD4+ cells. The receptor was isolated from a man aged 18 to 29 in good health. Some clones in this sample may be carry-over from other donors' samples. Sequenced input: naive CD4+ T cells from PBMCs. Subset here: CD45RA+ positively selected. The chain uses TRBV5-6 and TRBJ2-3; D call uncertain. CDR3 protein: CASSRDNGGTDTQYF. DNA for the CDR3: TGTGCCAGCAGCCGTGATAACGGTGGCACAGATACGCAGTATTTT.